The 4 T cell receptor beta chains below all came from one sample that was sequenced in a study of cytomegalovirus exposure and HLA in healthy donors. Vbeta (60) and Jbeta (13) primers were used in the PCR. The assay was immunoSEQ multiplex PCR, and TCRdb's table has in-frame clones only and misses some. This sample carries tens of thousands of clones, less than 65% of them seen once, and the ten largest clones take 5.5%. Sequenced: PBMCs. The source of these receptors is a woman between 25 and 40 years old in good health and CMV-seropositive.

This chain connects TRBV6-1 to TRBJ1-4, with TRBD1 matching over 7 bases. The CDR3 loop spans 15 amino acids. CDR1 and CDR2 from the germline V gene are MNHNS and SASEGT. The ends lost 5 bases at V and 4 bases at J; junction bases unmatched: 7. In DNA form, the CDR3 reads TGTGCCAGCAGTCCCCGACAGGGTCGTAATGAAAAACTGTTTTTT. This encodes CASSPRQGRNEKLFF.

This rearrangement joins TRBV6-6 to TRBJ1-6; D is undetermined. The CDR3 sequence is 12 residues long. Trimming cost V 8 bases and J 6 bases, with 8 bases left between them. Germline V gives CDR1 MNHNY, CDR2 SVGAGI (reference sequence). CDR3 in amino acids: CASWNSNSPLHF. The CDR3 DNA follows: TGTGCCAGCTGGAACAGTAATTCACCCCTCCACTTT.

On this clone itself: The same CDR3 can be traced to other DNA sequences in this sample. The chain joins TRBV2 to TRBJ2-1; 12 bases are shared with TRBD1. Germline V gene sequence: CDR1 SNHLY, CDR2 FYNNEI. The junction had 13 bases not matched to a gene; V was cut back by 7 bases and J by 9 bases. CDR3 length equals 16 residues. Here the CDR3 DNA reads TGTGCCAGCACTACCGGGGCCGGGACAGGGGGCACTGAGCAGTTCTTC. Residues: CASTTGAGTGGTEQFF.

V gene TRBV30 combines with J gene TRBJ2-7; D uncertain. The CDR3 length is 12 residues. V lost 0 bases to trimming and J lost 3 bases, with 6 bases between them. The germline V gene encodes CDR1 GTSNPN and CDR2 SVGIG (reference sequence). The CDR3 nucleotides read TGTGCCTGGAGTGTACTGAGCTACGAGCAGTACTTC. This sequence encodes CAWSVLSYEQYF. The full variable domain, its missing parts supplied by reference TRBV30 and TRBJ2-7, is SQTIHQWPATLVQPVGSPLSLECTVEGTSNPNLYWYRQAAGRGLQLLFYSVGIGQISSEVPQNLSASRPQDRQFILSSKKLLLSDSGFYLCAWSVLSYEQYFGPGTRLTVT.